This is a list of T cell receptor beta chains from one sample in a study of shared clonotypes between healthy human individuals. Measured with immunoSEQ multiplex PCR; TCRdb has only the in-frame clones, and not every one. The repertoire has 450,000 to 700,000 clones, roughly 96% of them found once; the top ten carry approximately 0.1%. What was sequenced was naive CD8+ T cells sorted from blood. These receptors all come from a woman aged 25 to 45 in good health. Both conserved end residues are part of each CDR3.

V gene	J gene	CDR3 protein
TRBV5-1	TRBJ2-5	CASSEWTGGNQETQYF
TRBV10-3	TRBJ2-2	CAISDPSGSASGELFF
TRBV7-9	TRBJ2-7	CASSDLTTKAEQYF
TRBV30	TRBJ1-1	CAWSEGGVDTEAFF
TRBV10-3	TRBJ2-1	CAIREAYNEQFF
TRBV4-1	TRBJ1-5	CASSQDLGVNQPQHF
TRBV19	TRBJ2-7	CASSSGQNSYEQYF
TRBV5-1	TRBJ2-3	CASSLEWSGLTDTQYF
TRBV4-1	TRBJ2-2	CASSQAGTGELFF
TRBV14	TRBJ2-3	CASSRMDSHTQYF
TRBV19	TRBJ1-1	CASSADREGENTEAFF
TRBV4-1	TRBJ2-2	CASSQGGVWPNTGELFF
TRBV14	.	CASSQDNPVLSYEQYF
TRBV27	TRBJ1-1	CASSLVGAEAFF
TRBV6-1	TRBJ2-7	CASSEVGVGGYEQYF
TRBV19	TRBJ1-1	CASSTTVNTEAFF
TRBV5-5	TRBJ2-7	CASSLDETGGYEQYF
TRBV21-1	TRBJ2-3	CASSKGQASLPDTQYF
TRBV7-2	TRBJ1-1	CASSLVGSNTEAFF
TRBV19	TRBJ1-3	CASSSVSGNTIYF
TRBV5-4	TRBJ2-7	CASSPDRGAKYEQYF